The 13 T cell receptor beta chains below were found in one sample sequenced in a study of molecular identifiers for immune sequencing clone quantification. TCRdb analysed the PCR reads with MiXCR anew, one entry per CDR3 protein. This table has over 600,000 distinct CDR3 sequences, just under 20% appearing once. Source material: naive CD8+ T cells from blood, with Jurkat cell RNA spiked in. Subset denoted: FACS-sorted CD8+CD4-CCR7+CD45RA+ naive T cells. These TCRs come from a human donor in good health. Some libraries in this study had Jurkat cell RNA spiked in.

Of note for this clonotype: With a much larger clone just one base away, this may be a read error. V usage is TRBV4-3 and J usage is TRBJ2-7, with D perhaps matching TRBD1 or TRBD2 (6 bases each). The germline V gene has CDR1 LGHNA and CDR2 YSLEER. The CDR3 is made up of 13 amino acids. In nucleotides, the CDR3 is TGCGCCAGCAGTCCAGGGGAGGACTACAAGCAGTACTTC. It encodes CASSPGEDYKQYF.

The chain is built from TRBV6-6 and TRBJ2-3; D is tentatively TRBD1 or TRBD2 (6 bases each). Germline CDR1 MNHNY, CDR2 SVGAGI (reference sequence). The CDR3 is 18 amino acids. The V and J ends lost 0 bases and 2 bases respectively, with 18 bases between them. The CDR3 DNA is TGTGCCAGCAGTTACTCGACTTTCTGGGGGGCTGACACAGATACGCAGTATTTT. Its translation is CASSYSTFWGADTDTQYF.

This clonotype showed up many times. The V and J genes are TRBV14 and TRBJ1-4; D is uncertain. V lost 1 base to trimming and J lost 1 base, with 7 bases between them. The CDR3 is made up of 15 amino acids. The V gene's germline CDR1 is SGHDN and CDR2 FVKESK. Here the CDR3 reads CASSQGTRTNEKLFF. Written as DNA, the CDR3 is TGTGCCAGCAGCCAAGGGACCAGAACTAATGAAAAACTGTTTTTT.

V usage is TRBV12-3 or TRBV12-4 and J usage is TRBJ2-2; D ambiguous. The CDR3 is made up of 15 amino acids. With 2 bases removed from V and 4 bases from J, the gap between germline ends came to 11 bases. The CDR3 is CASSLYSRSTGELFF. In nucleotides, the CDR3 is TGTGCCAGCAGTTTATACAGTCGGAGCACCGGGGAGCTGTTTTTT.

The DNA for the CDR3 is TGTGCCATCAGTGACCCCGCGGGGTCGAACACCGGGGAGCTGTTTTTT. This translates into CAISDPAGSNTGELFF. The chain carries TRBV10-3 and TRBJ2-2; D is possibly TRBD2 (6 bases). Deletions cut 3 bases from V and 0 bases from J, with 11 bases between. CDR3 length: 16 amino acids. CDR1 and CDR2 from the germline V gene are ENHRY and SYGVKD.

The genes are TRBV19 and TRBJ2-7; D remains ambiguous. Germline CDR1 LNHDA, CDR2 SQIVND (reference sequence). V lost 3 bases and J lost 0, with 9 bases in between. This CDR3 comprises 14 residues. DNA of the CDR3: TGTGCCAGTAGTATGGCGCAGTACTCCTACGAGCAGTACTTC. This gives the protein CASSMAQYSYEQYF. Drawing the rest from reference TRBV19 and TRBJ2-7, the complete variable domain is DGGITQSPKYLFRKEGQNVTLSCEQNLNHDAMYWYRQDPGQGLRLIYYSQIVNDFQKGDIAEGYSVSREKKESFPLTVTSAQKNPTAFYLCASSMAQYSYEQYFGPGTRLTVT.

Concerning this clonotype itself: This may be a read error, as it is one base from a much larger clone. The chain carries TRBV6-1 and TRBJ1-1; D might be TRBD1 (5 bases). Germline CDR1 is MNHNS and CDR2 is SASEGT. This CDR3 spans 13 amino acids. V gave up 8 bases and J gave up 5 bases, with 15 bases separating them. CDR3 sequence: CASGIGPGTEAFF. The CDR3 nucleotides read TGTGCCAGCGGAATAGGGCCAGGGACTGAAGCTTTCTTT.

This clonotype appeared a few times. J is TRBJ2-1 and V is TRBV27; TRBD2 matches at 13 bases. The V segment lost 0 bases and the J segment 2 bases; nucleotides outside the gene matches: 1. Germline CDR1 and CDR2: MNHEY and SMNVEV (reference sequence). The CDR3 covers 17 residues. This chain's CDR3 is CASSLSTSGGTYNEQFF. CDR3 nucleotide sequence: TGTGCCAGCAGTTTATCGACTAGCGGGGGGACCTACAATGAGCAGTTCTTC.

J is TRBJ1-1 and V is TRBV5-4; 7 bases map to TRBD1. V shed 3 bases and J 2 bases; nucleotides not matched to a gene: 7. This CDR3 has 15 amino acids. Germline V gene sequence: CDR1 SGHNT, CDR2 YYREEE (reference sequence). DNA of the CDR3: TGTGCCAGCAGCTCCGGACAGGAGCATAACACTGAAGCTTTCTTT. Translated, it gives CASSSGQEHNTEAFF. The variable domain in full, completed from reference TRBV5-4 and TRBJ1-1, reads ETGVTQSPTHLIKTRGQQVTLRCSSQSGHNTVSWYQQALGQGPQFIFQYYREEENGRGNFPPRFSGLQFPNYSSELNVNALELDDSALYLCASSSGQEHNTEAFFGQGTRLTVV.

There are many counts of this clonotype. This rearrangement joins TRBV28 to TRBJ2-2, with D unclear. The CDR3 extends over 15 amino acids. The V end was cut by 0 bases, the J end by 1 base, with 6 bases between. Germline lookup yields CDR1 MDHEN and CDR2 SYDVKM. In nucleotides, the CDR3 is TGTGCCAGCAGTTTATGGGGCATGAACACCGGGGAGCTGTTTTTT. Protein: CASSLWGMNTGELFF.

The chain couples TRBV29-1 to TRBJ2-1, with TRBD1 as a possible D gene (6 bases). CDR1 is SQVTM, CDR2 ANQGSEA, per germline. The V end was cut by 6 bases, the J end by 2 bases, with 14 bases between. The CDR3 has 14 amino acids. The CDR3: CSVRGGDTYNEQFF. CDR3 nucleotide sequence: TGCAGCGTCCGAGGGGGTGACACCTACAATGAGCAGTTCTTC.

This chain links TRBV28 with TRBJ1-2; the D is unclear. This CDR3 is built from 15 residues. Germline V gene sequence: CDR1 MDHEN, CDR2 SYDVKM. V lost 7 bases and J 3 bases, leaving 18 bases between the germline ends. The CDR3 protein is CASTGPDDGYYGYTF. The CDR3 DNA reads TGTGCCAGCACCGGCCCGGATGATGGGTACTATGGCTACACCTTC.

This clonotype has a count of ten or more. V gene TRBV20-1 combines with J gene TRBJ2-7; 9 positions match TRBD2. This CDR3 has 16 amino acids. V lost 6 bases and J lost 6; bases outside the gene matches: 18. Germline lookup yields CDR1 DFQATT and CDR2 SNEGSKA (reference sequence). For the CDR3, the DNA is TGCAGTGCACCAGACTTGGTTAGCGGGAGTTTGGGCGAGCAGTACTTC. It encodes CSAPDLVSGSLGEQYF.